This T cell receptor beta chain was observed in a study of cytomegalovirus exposure and HLA in healthy donors. Study-level background: From HLA-typed donors, an early data release held approximately 85 million unique TCRs.

Study-wide points: Reports credit the classifier with highly specific, highly sensitive diagnosis of cytomegalovirus status. CMV serostatus was the only immune exposure information that was available.

Both 60 Vbeta primers and 13 Jbeta primers went into the PCR. The method was immunoSEQ multiplex PCR; TCRdb's version includes in-frame clones alone and lacks a portion of them. This sample's table reports 140,000 to 150,000 clones. A remark on this clone: What it binds is unknown.

All donors participated as healthy donors of bone marrow. Germline assignment: CDR1 SGHAT and CDR2 FQNNGV. The V segment lost 4 bases and the J segment 5 bases; nucleotides outside the gene matches: 9. The CDR3 totals 15 residues. This chain joins TRBV11-2 and TRBJ1-2, with 8 bases that match TRBD1. The specimen was PBMCs. This clonotype originated in a male donor in good health and CMV-seronegative. CDR3 sequence (DNA): TGTGCCAGCAGCTCCCGGTCAGGGGGCAGATATGGCTACACCTTC. Translating gives CASSSRSGGRYGYTF.